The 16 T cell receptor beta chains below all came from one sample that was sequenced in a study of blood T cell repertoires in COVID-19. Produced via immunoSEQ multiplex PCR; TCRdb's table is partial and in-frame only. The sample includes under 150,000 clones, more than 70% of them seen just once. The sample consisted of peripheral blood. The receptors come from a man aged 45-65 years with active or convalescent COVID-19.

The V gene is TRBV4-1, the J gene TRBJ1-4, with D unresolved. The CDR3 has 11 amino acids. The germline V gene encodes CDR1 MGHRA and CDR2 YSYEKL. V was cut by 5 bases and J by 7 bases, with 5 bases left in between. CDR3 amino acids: CASSRGEKLFF. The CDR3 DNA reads TGCGCCAGCAGCAGAGGTGAAAAACTGTTTTTT.

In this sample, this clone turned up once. The CDR3 DNA reads as TGTGCCAGCACCGCCTCGGTGGGGCGCGATCAGCCCCAGCATTTT. Protein sequence: CASTASVGRDQPQHF. This chain connects TRBV28 to TRBJ1-5, with D perhaps TRBD1 (5 bases). The CDR3 totals 15 residues. Deletions cut 7 bases from V and 5 bases from J, with 18 bases between. Germline loops: CDR1 MDHEN, CDR2 SYDVKM.

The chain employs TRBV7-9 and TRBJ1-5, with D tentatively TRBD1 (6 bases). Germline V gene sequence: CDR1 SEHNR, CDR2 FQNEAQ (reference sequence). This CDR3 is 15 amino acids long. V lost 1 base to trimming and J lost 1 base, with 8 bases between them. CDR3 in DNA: TGTGCCAGCAGCTTAGAGGGGGTGAGCAATCAGCCCCAGCATTTT. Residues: CASSLEGVSNQPQHF. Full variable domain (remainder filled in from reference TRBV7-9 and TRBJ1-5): DTGVSQNPRHKITKRGQNVTFRCDPISEHNRLYWYRQTLGQGPEFLTYFQNEAQLEKSRLLSDRFSAERPKGSFSTLEIQRTEQGDSAMYLCASSLEGVSNQPQHFGDGTRLSIL.

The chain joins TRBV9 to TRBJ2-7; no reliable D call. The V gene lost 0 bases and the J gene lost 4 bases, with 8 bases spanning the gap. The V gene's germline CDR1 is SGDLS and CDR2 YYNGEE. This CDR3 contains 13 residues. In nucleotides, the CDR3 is TGTGCCAGCAGCGTAGATTCCTATTACGAGCAGTACTTC. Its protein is CASSVDSYYEQYF.

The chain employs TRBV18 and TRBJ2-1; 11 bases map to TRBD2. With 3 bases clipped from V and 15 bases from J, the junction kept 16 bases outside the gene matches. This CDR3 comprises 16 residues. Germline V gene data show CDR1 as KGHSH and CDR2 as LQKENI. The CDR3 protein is CASSPREGFTSGSLFF. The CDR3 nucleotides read TGTGCCAGCTCACCGCGGGAGGGATTTACTAGCGGGAGTCTGTTCTTC. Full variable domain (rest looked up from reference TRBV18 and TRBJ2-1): NAGVMQNPRHLVRRRGQEARLRCSPMKGHSHVYWYRQLPEEGLKFMVYLQKENIIDESGMPKERFSAEFPKEGPSILRIQQVVRGDSAAYFCASSPREGFTSGSLFFGPGTRLTVL.

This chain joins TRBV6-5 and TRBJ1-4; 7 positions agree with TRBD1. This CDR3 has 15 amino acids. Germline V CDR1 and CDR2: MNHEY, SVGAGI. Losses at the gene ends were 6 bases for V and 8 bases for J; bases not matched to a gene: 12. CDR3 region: CASSRNRGSGEKLFF. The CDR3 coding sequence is TGTGCCAGCAGCCGTAACAGGGGTTCGGGCGAAAAACTGTTTTTT.

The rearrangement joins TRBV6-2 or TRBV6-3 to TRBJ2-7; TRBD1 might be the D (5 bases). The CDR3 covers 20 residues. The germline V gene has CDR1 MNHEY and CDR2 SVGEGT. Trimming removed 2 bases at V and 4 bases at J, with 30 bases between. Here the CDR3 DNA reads TGTGCCAGCAGTTACACGATCGGGCAGGGTACTCGTTCGGCTATTTACGAGCAGTACTTC. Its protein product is CASSYTIGQGTRSAIYEQYF.

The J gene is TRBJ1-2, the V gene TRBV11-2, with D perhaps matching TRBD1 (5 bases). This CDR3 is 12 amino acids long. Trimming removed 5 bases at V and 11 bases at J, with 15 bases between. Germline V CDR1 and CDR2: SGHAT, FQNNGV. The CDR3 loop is CASSSLRGPYTF. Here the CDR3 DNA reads TGTGCCAGCAGCAGTTTAAGGGGCCCTTACACCTTC.

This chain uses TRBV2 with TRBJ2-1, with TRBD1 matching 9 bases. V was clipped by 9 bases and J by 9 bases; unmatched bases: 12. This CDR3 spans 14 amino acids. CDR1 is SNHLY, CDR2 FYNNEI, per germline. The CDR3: CASYRDRAEGEQFF. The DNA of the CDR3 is TGTGCCAGTTACCGGGACAGGGCCGAAGGTGAGCAGTTCTTC.

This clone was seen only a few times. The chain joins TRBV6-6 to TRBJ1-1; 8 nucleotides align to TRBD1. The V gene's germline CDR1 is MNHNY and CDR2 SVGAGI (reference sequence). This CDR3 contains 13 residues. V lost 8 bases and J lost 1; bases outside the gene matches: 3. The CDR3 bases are TGTGCCAGCGCCGACAGGGGGAACACTGAAGCTTTCTTT. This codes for CASADRGNTEAFF.

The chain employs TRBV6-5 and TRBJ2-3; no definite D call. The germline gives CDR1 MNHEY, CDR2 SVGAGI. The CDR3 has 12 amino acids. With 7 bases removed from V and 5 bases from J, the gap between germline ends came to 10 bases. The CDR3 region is CASNTLGDTQYF. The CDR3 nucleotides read TGTGCCAGCAACACCCTAGGAGATACGCAGTATTTT.

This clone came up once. The CDR3 DNA follows: TGTGCCAGTAGTAGGCGATATGACAGCTCTGGAAACACCATATATTTT. Protein sequence: CASSRRYDSSGNTIYF. The V gene is TRBV19, the J gene TRBJ1-3; D perhaps matches TRBD1 (5 bases). CDR3 length: 16 amino acids. V was pared by 4 bases and J by 0 bases, with 13 bases between. Germline values: CDR1 LNHDA, CDR2 SQIVND (reference sequence).

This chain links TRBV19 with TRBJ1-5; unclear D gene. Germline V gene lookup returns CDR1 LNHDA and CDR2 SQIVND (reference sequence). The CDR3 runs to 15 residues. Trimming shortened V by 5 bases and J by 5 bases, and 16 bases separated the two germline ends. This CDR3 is CASSRRNFPDQPQHF. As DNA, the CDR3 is TGTGCCAGTAGTCGGAGAAATTTCCCTGATCAGCCCCAGCATTTT.

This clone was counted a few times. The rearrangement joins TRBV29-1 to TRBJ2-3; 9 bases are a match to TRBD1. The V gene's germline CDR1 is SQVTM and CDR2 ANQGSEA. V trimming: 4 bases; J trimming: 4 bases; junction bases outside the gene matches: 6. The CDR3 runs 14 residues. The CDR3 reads CSVVGTGKADTQYF. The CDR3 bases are TGCAGCGTTGTCGGGACAGGGAAAGCAGATACGCAGTATTTT.

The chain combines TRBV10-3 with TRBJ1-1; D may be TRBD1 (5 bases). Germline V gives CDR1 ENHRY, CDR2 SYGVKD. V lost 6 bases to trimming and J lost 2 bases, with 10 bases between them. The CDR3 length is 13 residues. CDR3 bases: TGTGCCATCAGCGACAGAGCAAACACTGAAGCTTTCTTT. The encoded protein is CAISDRANTEAFF.

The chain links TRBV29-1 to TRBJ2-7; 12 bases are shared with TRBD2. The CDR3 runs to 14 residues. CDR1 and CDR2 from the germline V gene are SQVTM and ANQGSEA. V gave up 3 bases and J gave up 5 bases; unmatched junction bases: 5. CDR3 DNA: TGCAGCGTTGATCTAGCGGGAGGGCGCAACGAGCAGTACTTC. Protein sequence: CSVDLAGGRNEQYF.